This T cell receptor beta chain derives from a study of technical replicates of blood from several donors (dated by TCRdb to 2016 to 2017). The library relied on the immunoSEQ multiplex PCR assay. As stored in TCRdb, this immuneACCESS dataset retains in-frame rearrangements with V and J assigned. A fraction of the clones does not appear; measured against another copy, unresolved V genes explain less than half of the discrepancy, and the remainder lacks a known reason. Within this sample are roughly 70,000 clones, with under 98% of them counted one time only. The top ten constitute over 0.2% of the sample. Concerning this clone itself: Its antigen has not been determined. Base qualities are not at hand, and no much larger clone is one base apart.

CDR3 length: 17 amino acids, cysteine to phenylalanine. The CDR3 DNA has 51 bases and is translated from base 1. The V and J ends are trimmed by 0 bases and 0 bases, leaving 14 bases between them. CDR1 is given as SGHAT and CDR2 as FQNNGV, both from the germline V gene. The V and J genes are TRBV11-2 and TRBJ1-2; matching of 6 bases hints at TRBD1 as the D gene. The clonotype was recovered from a human donor in good health. Material for sequencing was T cells isolated from PBMCs. DNA sequence: TGTGCCAGCAGCTTAGATCGGACAGTTAGTCCTAACTATGGCTACACCTTC. This gives the protein CASSLDRTVSPNYGYTF.